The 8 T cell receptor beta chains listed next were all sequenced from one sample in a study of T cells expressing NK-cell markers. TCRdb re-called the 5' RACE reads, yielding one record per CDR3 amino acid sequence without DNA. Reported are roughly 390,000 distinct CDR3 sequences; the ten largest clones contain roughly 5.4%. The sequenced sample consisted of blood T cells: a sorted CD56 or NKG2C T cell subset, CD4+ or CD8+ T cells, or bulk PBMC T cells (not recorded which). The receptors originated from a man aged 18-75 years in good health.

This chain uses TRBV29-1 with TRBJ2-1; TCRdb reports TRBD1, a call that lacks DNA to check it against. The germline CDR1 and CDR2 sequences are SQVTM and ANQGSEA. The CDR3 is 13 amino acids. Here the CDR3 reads CSVEDRGLYRQFF.

CDR3 amino acids: CASSPDTGRVNEQFF. The rearrangement joins TRBV5-4 to TRBJ2-1; as DNA is missing, the TRBD1 call by TCRdb cannot be tested. Germline-derived CDR1 and CDR2 are SGHNT and YYREEE (reference sequence). The CDR3 totals 15 residues.

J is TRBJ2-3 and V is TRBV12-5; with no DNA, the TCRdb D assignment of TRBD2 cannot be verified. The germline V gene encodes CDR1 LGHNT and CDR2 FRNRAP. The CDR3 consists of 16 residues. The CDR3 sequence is CASGLIIAGRTDTQYF.

The CDR3 is CASSLQGTMNTEAFF. The chain employs TRBV7-3 and TRBJ1-1; TCRdb indicates TRBD1, and absent DNA this call remains unverified. CDR1 and CDR2 (germline): SGHTA, FQGTGA. This CDR3 is 15 amino acids long. Drawing the rest from reference TRBV7-3 and TRBJ1-1, the complete variable domain is GAGVSQTPSNKVTEKGKYVELRCDPISGHTALYWYRQSLGQGPEFLIYFQGTGAADDSGLPNDRFFAVRPEGSVSTLKIQRTERGDSAVYLCASSLQGTMNTEAFFGQGTRLTVV.

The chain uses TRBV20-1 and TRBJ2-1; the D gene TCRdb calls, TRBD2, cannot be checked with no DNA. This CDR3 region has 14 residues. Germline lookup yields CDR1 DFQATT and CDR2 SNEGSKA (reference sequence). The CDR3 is CSARDPEGWNEQFF.

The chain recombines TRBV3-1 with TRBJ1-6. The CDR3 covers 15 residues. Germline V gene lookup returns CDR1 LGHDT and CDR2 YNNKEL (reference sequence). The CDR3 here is CASSQGEGTNSPLHF. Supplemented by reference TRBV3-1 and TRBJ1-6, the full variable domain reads DTAVSQTPKYLVTQMGNDKSIKCEQNLGHDTMYWYKQDSKKFLKIMFSYNNKELIINETVPNRFSPKSPDKAHLNLHINSLELGDSAVYFCASSQGEGTNSPLHFGNGTRLTVT.

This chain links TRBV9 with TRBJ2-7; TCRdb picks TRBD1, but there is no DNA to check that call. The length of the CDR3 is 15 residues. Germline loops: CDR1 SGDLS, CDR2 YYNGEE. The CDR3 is CASSVEGQGNNEQYF.

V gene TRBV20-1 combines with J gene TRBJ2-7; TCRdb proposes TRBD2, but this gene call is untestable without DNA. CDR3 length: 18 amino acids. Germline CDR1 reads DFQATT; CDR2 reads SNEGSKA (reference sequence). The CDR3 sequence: CSARDSGLAVGNSYEQYF.